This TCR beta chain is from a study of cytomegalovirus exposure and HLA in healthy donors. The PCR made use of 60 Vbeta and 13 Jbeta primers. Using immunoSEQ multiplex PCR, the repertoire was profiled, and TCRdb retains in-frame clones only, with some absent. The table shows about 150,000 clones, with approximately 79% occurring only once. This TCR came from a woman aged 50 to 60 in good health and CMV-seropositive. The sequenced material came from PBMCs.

The CDR3 DNA follows: TGTGCCAGCAGCCCCGGAGGAAACTATGGCTACACCTTC. This sequence encodes CASSPGGNYGYTF. V and J are TRBV6-5 and TRBJ1-2, with unresolved D. V was pared by 6 bases and J by 2 bases, with 10 bases between. Germline V gives CDR1 MNHEY, CDR2 SVGAGI. The CDR3 is 13 residues long.